This record covers a single T cell receptor (beta chain). What this receptor recognizes is not known. No quality values exist for individual bases; no much larger clone is one base distant. The CDR3 measures 14 amino acids from cysteine to phenylalanine. Just CDR3 DNA is preserved here, 42 bases in frame from base 1. The germline V gene gives CDR1 as SGHRS and CDR2 as YFSETQ. Trimming at the junction amounts to 4 bases on V and 3 bases on J, and the germline ends lie 14 bases apart. Each collaborating institution followed its own protocols to collect whole blood in K2EDTA tubes. For TCRbeta analysis, collaborator samples were shipped as frozen whole blood, as isolated PBMCs, or as DNA extracted from either sample type. The sample belongs to a study of blood T cell repertoires in COVID-19 (TCRdb year 2020). The study in broad terms: Collaborator samples came from the United States, Italy and Spain and covered acute and convalescent phases of COVID-19. The prospective study material was composed of cDNA or gDNA derived from T cells, B-cell-depleted T cells, or PBMCs. The dataset comprised deeply sampled blood TCRbeta repertoires from subjects exposed to, actively infected with, or recovered from COVID-19. The repertoires were released in a freely available public database meant as a resource for research on the immune response to SARS-CoV-2. Samples were obtained from the ongoing ImmuneRACE study (first 160 participants) and from about 1,300 subjects provided by 6 global collaborators. The sample metadata nearly always contained a de-identified subject ID, COVID-19 status, age in years and sex. Where available, HLA class I and class II types were obtained from metadata supplied by the sample provider rather than from assay-based typing.

The immunoSEQ Assay, a bias-controlled multiplex PCR, was used to amplify TCRbeta CDR3 regions from genomic DNA. In the original analysis: Within the assay, amplification of reference gene primers was used to estimate how many nucleated cells each sample contained. To quantify the absolute abundance of each unique TCRbeta CDR3 rearrangement, sequence reads were collapsed and filtered. Productive Simpson clonality was computed per sample as the square root of Simpson's diversity index over productive rearrangements. TCRdb stores this immuneACCESS table with in-frame sequences only. Part of the clones is absent; in the studies checked, under half of the shortfall reflects unresolved V genes, and no reason is known for the rest. The DNA gave D and trimming, while V, J and clone size come from that table. Present in this sample are fewer than 200,000 clones, about 86% of which were seen just once. Of the sample, around 9% is held by the ten largest clones.

The study at large found these results: The amount of clinical and demographic metadata varied by source and participant and was provided uncurated.

The rearranged chain carries TRBV5-1 and TRBJ2-7, with a weak D call of TRBD1 (5 bases match). The receptor comes from a man aged 50-59 years with active or convalescent COVID-19. The source material was peripheral blood. The base sequence is TGCGCCAGCAGCAACCAGGGTATTAACTACGAGCAGTACTTC. This encodes CASSNQGINYEQYF.